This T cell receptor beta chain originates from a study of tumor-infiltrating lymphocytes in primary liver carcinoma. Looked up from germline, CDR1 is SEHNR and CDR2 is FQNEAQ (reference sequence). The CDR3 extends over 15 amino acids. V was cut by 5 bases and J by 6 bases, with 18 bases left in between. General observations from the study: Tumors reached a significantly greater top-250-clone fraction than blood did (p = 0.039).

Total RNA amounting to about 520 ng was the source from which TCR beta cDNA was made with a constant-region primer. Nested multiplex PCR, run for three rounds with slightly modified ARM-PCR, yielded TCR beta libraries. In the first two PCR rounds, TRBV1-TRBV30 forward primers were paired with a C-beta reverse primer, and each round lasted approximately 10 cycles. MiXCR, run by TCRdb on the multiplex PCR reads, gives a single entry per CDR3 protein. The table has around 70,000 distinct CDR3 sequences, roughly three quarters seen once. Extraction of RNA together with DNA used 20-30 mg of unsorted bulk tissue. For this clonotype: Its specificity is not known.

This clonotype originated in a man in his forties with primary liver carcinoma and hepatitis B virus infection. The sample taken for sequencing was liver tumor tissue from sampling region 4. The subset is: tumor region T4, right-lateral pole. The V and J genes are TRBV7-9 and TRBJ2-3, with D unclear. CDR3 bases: TGTGCCAGCAGCCCCCTCGTAATTTTAAGGGATACGCAGTATTTT. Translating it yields CASSPLVILRDTQYF.